This entry features one T cell receptor (beta chain) sequence. Its antigen is still unknown. V lost 2 bases and J 8 bases, leaving 18 bases between the germline ends. This CDR3 is built from 15 residues. Germline V gene lookup returns CDR1 MNHEY and CDR2 SVGAGI. This entry belongs to a study of cytomegalovirus exposure and HLA in healthy donors. Study summary: T cells numbering about 180 million yielded around 120 million unique TCR beta sequences in an earlier analysis. Study-level results: Later analysis showed most CMV-associated TCR beta chains appearing HLA-restricted.

The PCR ran on 60 Vbeta and 13 Jbeta primers. TCRdb's copy holds only in-frame clones and misses some; the assay was immunoSEQ multiplex PCR. This table has 150,000 to 200,000 clones, 60% to 80% appearing once. The sample comprised PBMCs. The receptor comes from a female donor in good health and CMV-seronegative. The gene calls are TRBV6-5 and TRBJ1-2, with a possible D match to TRBD1 (5 bases). CDR3 coding DNA: TGTGCCAGCAGTTACGAGACAAGGGGTGGCTACGGCTACACCTTC. Its translation is CASSYETRGGYGYTF.